This is a list of T cell receptor beta chains from one sample in a study of blood T cell repertoires in COVID-19. The method was immunoSEQ multiplex PCR; TCRdb's version includes in-frame clones alone and lacks a portion of them. The sample consists of under 300,000 clones, about 83% of them appearing once. Sequenced material: peripheral blood. These receptors were collected from a human donor in a cohort sampled during active COVID-19. Both conserved end residues are part of each CDR3. The D gene is left open where the match is weak. Rows give clone size only sometimes, using once, few, many, or a class for an expanded clone.

j_call d_call clone_size v_call cdr3_aa cdr3_nt
TRBJ1-1 - - TRBV19 CASSPGGVVNTEAFF TGTGCCAGTAGTCCCGGGGGGGTGGTGAACACTGAAGCTTTCTTT
TRBJ2-7 TRBD1 - TRBV6-1 CASSEARTGRAYEQYF TGTGCCAGCAGTGAAGCGCGGACAGGTAGGGCCTACGAGCAGTACTTC
TRBJ1-1 - - TRBV30 CAWSVQEGTEAFF TGTGCCTGGAGTGTGCAGGAGGGCACTGAAGCTTTCTTT
TRBJ2-5 TRBD1 - TRBV10-3 CAIRGDRGRAETQYF TGTGCCATCAGGGGGGACAGGGGGCGGGCAGAGACCCAGTACTTC
TRBJ2-5 TRBD2 - TRBV2 CASTPPGLAVETQYF TGTGCCAGCACACCCCCCGGGCTAGCGGTAGAGACCCAGTACTTC
TRBJ2-1 TRBD2 - TRBV19 CASSPGLASEQFF TGTGCCAGTAGCCCGGGACTAGCAAGCGAGCAGTTCTTC
TRBJ1-1 - - TRBV28 CASSSPIDQGTEAFF TGTGCCAGCAGTTCCCCGATCGACCAGGGCACTGAAGCTTTCTTT
TRBJ1-2 - - TRBV25-1 CASSDIQGNYGYTF TGTGCCAGCAGTGATATACAGGGTAACTATGGCTACACCTTC
TRBJ2-5 - once TRBV2 CASSPSDSEETQYF TGTGCCAGCAGCCCCAGCGACAGTGAGGAGACCCAGTACTTC
TRBJ1-1 - - TRBV13 CASSLNPGAMNTEAFF TGTGCCAGCAGCTTAAATCCAGGGGCCATGAACACTGAAGCTTTCTTT
TRBJ2-1 TRBD2 once TRBV7-3 CASSLGLGAANEQFF TGTGCCAGCAGCTTAGGACTAGGGGCCGCGAATGAGCAGTTCTTC
TRBJ2-6 TRBD2 - TRBV10-3 CATRGGTGANVLTF TGTGCCACCCGGGGAGGGACTGGGGCCAACGTCCTGACTTTC
TRBJ1-5 - - TRBV2 CADRKLDSNQPQHF TGTGCCGACAGGAAATTAGATAGCAATCAGCCCCAGCATTTT
TRBJ1-1 - - TRBV5-1 CASSGTGTRNTEAFF TGCGCCAGCAGCGGTACCGGGACAAGGAACACTGAAGCTTTCTTT
TRBJ1-1 TRBD1 - TRBV5-4 CASSPGQDRAFF TGTGCCAGCAGCCCCGGACAGGATCGAGCTTTCTTT
TRBJ2-1 - - TRBV18 CASSSRTGYNEQFF TGTGCCAGCTCATCACGGACTGGCTACAATGAGCAGTTCTTC
TRBJ1-1 - many TRBV27 CASSRGTNTEAFF TGTGCCAGCAGCCGAGGAACGAACACTGAAGCTTTCTTT
TRBJ2-1 TRBD1 - TRBV5-6 CASSTGQGAYNEQFF TGTGCCAGCAGCACGGGACAGGGGGCCTACAATGAGCAGTTCTTC
TRBJ1-1 - - TRBV5-1 CASGQQGYGEAFF TGCGCCAGCGGTCAACAGGGCTATGGTGAAGCTTTCTTT
TRBJ2-1 TRBD1 - TRBV5-1 CASSWRAGAGGGNEQFF TGCGCCAGCAGCTGGAGGGCCGGGGCAGGGGGCGGGAATGAGCAGTTCTTC
TRBJ1-6 - - TRBV18 CASSRAGDSPLHF TGTGCCAGCTCAAGGGCAGGGGATTCACCCCTCCACTTT
TRBJ2-2 TRBD1 - TRBV27 CASSLGTGAGGELFF TGTGCCAGCAGTTTAGGGACAGGGGCGGGCGGGGAGCTGTTTTTT
TRBJ2-7 - - TRBV28 CASNEQGRSHEQYF TGTGCCAGCAACGAACAGGGCCGGTCCCACGAGCAGTACTTC
TRBJ2-2 - - TRBV28 CASSPAGGWNTGELFF TGTGCCAGCAGCCCCGCCGGGGGTTGGAACACCGGGGAGCTGTTTTTT
TRBJ1-2 - - TRBV2 CASSEAHREHGYTF TGTGCCAGCAGTGAAGCCCACAGGGAGCATGGCTACACCTTC
TRBJ2-2 TRBD1 - TRBV9 CASSVNRGNTGELFF TGTGCCAGCAGCGTAAACAGGGGAAACACCGGGGAGCTGTTTTTT
TRBJ2-2 TRBD1 - TRBV5-1 CASSFGQEVTGELFF TGCGCCAGCAGCTTTGGACAGGAGGTCACCGGGGAGCTGTTTTTT
TRBJ1-5 - - TRBV24-1 CATSDCRILGRRQPQHF TGTGCCACCAGTGATTGCCGCATTCTGGGCCGTCGGCAGCCCCAGCATTTT
TRBJ2-2 - - TRBV5-1 CASSLVQRGTGELFF TGCGCCAGCAGCTTGGTTCAGAGGGGGACCGGGGAGCTGTTTTTT
TRBJ1-5 TRBD1 - TRBV5-1 CASSPTGGDQPQHF TGCGCCAGCAGCCCTACAGGGGGCGATCAGCCCCAGCATTTT
TRBJ2-3 TRBD2 - TRBV6-6 CASFRDYTDTQYF TGTGCCAGCTTCCGGGACTACACAGATACGCAGTATTTT
TRBJ1-5 - - TRBV28 CASRLPDRRYQPQHF TGTGCCAGCAGACTACCGGACAGACGGTATCAGCCCCAGCATTTT
TRBJ2-1 TRBD1 - TRBV3-1/TRBV3-2 CASSQGQGEQFF TGTGCCAGCAGCCAAGGACAGGGGGAGCAGTTCTTC
TRBJ2-1 TRBD2 - TRBV10-3 CAISASGPLTGDNEQFF TGTGCCATCAGTGCTAGCGGGCCCTTAACAGGCGACAATGAGCAGTTCTTC
TRBJ1-2 TRBD1 - TRBV19 CASSHETGGTGYTF TGTGCCAGTAGTCACGAGACAGGGGGCACTGGCTACACCTTC
TRBJ1-1 - - TRBV6-5 CASSSHSKVEAFF TGTGCCAGCAGTTCTCACTCGAAAGTTGAAGCTTTCTTT
TRBJ2-2 TRBD1 - TRBV24-1 CATSDSLGQGARTGELFF TGTGCCACCAGTGATTCCCTGGGGCAGGGGGCACGGACCGGGGAGCTGTTTTTT
TRBJ1-1 - - TRBV7-9 CASSPSGAENTEAFF TGTGCCAGCAGCCCCTCAGGGGCTGAGAACACTGAAGCTTTCTTT
TRBJ1-3 TRBD1 - TRBV9 CASSLRQGLDTIYF TGTGCCAGCAGCCTCCGACAGGGATTAGACACCATATATTTT
TRBJ1-4 TRBD1 - TRBV6-5 CASSQTGIEKLFF TGTGCCAGCAGCCAGACAGGGATCGAAAAACTGTTTTTT
TRBJ2-1 - - TRBV6-5 CASSYSTWNEQFF TGTGCCAGCAGTTACTCGACTTGGAATGAGCAGTTCTTC
TRBJ2-7 TRBD1 - TRBV30 CAWSRDRGVPYEQYF TGTGCCTGGAGTAGGGACAGGGGAGTACCCTACGAGCAGTACTTC
TRBJ2-5 - - TRBV12-3/TRBV12-4 CASTLRGQETQYF TGTGCCAGCACCTTGCGAGGGCAAGAGACCCAGTACTTC
TRBJ2-3 - - TRBV7-6 CASSLPGGGTDTQYF TGTGCCAGCAGCCTACCCGGAGGAGGGACAGATACGCAGTATTTT
TRBJ2-7 TRBD1 - TRBV5-1 CASSSRTGLRNEQYF TGCGCCAGCAGCTCGCGGACAGGGCTGAGGAACGAGCAGTACTTC
TRBJ2-7 - - TRBV3-1/TRBV3-2 CASSQDAAAGVKQYF TGTGCCAGCAGCCAAGATGCAGCGGCCGGGGTGAAGCAGTACTTC